The rows below give T cell receptor beta chains drawn from one sample of a study of human T cells and chemical hapten exposure. TCRdb called the RACE reads again in MiXCR, with one record for every CDR3 protein. The data show about 42,000 distinct CDR3 sequences, around 12% seen once. The sequencing used whole blood, collected in connection with sensitization to the hapten diphenylcyclopropenone (DPC). The origin of the receptors is a woman younger than 45 with alopecia areata. Some clones in this sample may be carry-over from other donors' samples. Each CDR3 is given with its conserved first and last residue. D genes are given only for firm matches. Size tells how often a clone was seen (once, few, many) or the class of an expanded clone, and some rows leave it out.

j_call | clone_size | v_call | d_call | cdr3_nt | cdr3_aa
TRBJ2-7 | - | TRBV6-2/TRBV6-3 | - | TGTGCCAGCGGACCTTCTCCGCTCCGGAGGTACTTC | CASGPSPLRRYF
TRBJ1-5 | - | TRBV7-2 | - | TGTGCCAGCAGCTTAGAAGAGACAGGTAGCAATCAGCCCCAGCATTTT | CASSLEETGSNQPQHF
TRBJ2-7 | few | TRBV28 | TRBD1 | TGTGCCAGCAGTCTAAGGGACAGGGATATCTTACAGTACTTC | CASSLRDRDILQYF
TRBJ2-5 | few | TRBV7-2 | TRBD2 | TGTGCCAGCAGCCAAAGCGGGGGCCGCGAGACCCAGTACTTC | CASSQSGGRETQYF
TRBJ1-2 | - | TRBV12-3/TRBV12-4 | TRBD1 | TGTGCCAGCAGTTTATCGACAGGGGGCCGCTATGGCTACACCTTC | CASSLSTGGRYGYTF
TRBJ1-1 | few | TRBV10-3 | TRBD1 | TGTGCCATCAGTGAGCCCCCCGGACAGGCGAAGGGGCACACTGAAGCTTTCTTT | CAISEPPGQAKGHTEAFF
TRBJ2-5 | few | TRBV27 | - | TGTGCCAGCAGGGACCAGGGACATCTGGGTATTTACTTC | CASRDQGHLGIYF
TRBJ2-5 | many | TRBV3-1 | - | TGTGCCAGCAGCCAAGAGACCCAGTACTTC | CASSQETQYF
TRBJ2-1 | - | TRBV6-5 | - | TGTGCCAGCAGTTACTCCAACAGGGACAATGAGCAGTTCTTC | CASSYSNRDNEQFF
TRBJ1-1 | - | TRBV29-1 | - | TGCAGCGCGACCAGTAACACTGAAGCTTTCTTT | CSATSNTEAFF
TRBJ1-4 | many | TRBV7-9 | - | TGTGCCAGCAATGGGGGAGAACTTTATGAAAAACTGTTTTTT | CASNGGELYEKLFF
TRBJ2-4 | - | TRBV20-1 | - | TGCAGTGCTAGAGCCCCTTCGGACATTCAGAACTTC | CSARAPSDIQNF
TRBJ2-5 | - | TRBV7-2 | - | TGTGCCAGCAGCTTTGGTGGAGAGACCCAGTACTTC | CASSFGGETQYF
TRBJ1-5 | few | TRBV18 | TRBD1 | TGTGCCAGCTCACTTAGAGGTTGGAGACAGGGCGGTCAGCCCCAGCATTTT | CASSLRGWRQGGQPQHF
TRBJ2-7 | few | TRBV6-1 | - | TGTGCCAGCAGTGATATGGTCGGCGAGGAGTGCGAGCAGTACTTC | CASSDMVGEECEQYF
TRBJ2-2 | few | TRBV11-2 | - | TGTGCCAGCAGCCCCCGCGGGGAGCTGTTTTTT | CASSPRGELFF
TRBJ2-1 | many | TRBV11-2 | - | TGTGCCAGCAGCTTTGACCCCTCCGCCTACAATGAGCAGTTCTTC | CASSFDPSAYNEQFF
TRBJ2-6 | - | TRBV5-1 | - | TGCGCCAGCAGCTTGGGCCAGATCTCTGGGGCCAACGTCCTGACTTTC | CASSLGQISGANVLTF
TRBJ2-5 | few | TRBV29-1 | - | TGCAGCGGGGTCTTTAGGGGCAGGCAAGAGACCCAGTACTTC | CSGVFRGRQETQYF